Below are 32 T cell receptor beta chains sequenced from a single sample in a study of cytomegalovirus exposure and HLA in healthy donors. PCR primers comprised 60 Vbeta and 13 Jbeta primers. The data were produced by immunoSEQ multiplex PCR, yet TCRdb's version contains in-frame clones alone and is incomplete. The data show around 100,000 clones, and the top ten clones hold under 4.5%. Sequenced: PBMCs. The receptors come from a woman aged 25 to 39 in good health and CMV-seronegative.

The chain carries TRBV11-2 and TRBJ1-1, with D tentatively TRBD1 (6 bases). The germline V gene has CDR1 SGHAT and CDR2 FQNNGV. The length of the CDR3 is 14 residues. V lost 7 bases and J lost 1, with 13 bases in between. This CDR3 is CASTVQGWNTEAFF. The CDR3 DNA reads TGTGCCAGCACCGTACAGGGATGGAACACTGAAGCTTTCTTT.

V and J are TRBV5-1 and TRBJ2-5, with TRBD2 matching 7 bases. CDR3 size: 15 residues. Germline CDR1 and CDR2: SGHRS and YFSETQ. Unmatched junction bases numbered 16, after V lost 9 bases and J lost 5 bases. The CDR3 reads CATTVAGEDGETQYF. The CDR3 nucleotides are TGCGCCACCACGGTGGCGGGGGAAGATGGGGAGACCCAGTACTTC.

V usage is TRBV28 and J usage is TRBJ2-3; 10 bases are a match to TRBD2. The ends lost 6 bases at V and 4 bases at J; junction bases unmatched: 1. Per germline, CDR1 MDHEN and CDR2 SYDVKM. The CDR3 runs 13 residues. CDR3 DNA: TGTGCCAGCAGAAGCGGGGGGGCAGATACGCAGTATTTT. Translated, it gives CASRSGGADTQYF.

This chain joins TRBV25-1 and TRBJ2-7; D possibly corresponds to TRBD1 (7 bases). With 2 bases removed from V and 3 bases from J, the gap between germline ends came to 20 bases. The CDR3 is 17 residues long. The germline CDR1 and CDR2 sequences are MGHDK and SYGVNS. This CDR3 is CASSEIGEDRTSYEQYF. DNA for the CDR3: TGTGCCAGCAGTGAAATTGGGGAGGACAGGACAAGCTACGAGCAGTACTTC.

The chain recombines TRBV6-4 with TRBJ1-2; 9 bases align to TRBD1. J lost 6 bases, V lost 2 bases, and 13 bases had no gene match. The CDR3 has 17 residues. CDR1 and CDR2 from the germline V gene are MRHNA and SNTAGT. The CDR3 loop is CASSDGHQGTGSHGYTF. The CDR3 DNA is TGTGCCAGCAGTGACGGACACCAAGGGACAGGGAGCCATGGCTACACCTTC.

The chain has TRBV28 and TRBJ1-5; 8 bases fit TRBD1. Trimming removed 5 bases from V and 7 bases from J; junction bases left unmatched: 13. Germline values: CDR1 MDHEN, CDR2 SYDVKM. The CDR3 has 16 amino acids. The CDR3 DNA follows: TGTGCCAGCAGTCGACTCTTGACAGGGGTAAGGCAGCCCCAGCATTTT. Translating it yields CASSRLLTGVRQPQHF. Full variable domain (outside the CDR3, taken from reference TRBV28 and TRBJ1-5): DVKVTQSSRYLVKRTGEKVFLECVQDMDHENMFWYRQDPGLGLRLIYFSYDVKMKEKGDIPEGYSVSREKKERFSLILESASTNQTSMYLCASSRLLTGVRQPQHFGDGTRLSIL.

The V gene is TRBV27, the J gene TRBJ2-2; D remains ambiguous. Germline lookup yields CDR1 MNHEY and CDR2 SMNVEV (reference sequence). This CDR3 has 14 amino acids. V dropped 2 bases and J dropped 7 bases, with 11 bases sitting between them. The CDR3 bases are TGTGCCAGCAGTTTAGCTTCTATTAGCGGGGAGCTGTTTTTT. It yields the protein CASSLASISGELFF.

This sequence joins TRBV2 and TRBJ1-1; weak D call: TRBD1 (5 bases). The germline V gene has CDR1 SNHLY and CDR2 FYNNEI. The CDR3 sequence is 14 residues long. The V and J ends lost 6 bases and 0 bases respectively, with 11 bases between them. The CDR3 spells CASRAGPLNTEAFF. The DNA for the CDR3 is TGTGCCAGCAGAGCGGGACCGTTGAACACTGAAGCTTTCTTT.

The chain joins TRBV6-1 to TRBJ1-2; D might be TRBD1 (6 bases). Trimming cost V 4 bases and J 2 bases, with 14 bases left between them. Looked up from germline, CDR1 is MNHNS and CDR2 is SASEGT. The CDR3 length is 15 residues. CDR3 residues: CASSAGTRKNYGYTF. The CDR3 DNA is TGTGCCAGCAGTGCCGGGACACGGAAGAACTATGGCTACACCTTC.

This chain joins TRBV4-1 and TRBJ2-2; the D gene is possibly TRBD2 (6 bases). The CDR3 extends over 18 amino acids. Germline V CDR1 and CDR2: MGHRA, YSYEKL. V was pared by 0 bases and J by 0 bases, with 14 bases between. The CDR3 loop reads CASSQESGASANTGELFF. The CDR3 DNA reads TGCGCCAGCAGCCAAGAATCGGGAGCTAGTGCGAACACCGGGGAGCTGTTTTTT.

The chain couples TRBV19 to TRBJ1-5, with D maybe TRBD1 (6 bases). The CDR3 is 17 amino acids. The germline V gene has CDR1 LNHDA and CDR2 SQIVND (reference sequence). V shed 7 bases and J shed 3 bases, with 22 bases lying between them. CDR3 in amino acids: CASKGMKLGQNNQPQHF. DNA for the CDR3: TGTGCCAGTAAAGGAATGAAACTCGGACAGAACAATCAGCCCCAGCATTTT.

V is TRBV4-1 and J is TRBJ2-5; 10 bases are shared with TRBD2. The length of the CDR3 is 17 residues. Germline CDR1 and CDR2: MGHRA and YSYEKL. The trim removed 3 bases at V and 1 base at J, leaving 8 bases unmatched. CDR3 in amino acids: CASSQGLARTIQETQYF. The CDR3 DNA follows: TGCGCCAGCAGCCAGGGACTAGCGAGGACTATCCAAGAGACCCAGTACTTC.

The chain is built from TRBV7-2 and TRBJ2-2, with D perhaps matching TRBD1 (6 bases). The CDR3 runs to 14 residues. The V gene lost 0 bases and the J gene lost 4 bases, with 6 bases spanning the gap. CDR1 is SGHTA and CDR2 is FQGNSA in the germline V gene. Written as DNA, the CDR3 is TGTGCCAGCAGCTTAGCAGGGGGCACCGGGGAGCTGTTTTTT. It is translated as CASSLAGGTGELFF.

The CDR3 nucleotides read TGTGCCAGCAGGACGACTACGCTGTTGGATGGAGGCAATGAGCAGTTCTTC. Its protein product is CASRTTTLLDGGNEQFF. V gene TRBV28 combines with J gene TRBJ2-1; TRBD2 might be the D (5 bases). The V gene lost 6 bases and the J gene lost 6 bases, with 24 bases spanning the gap. CDR3 length: 17 residues. Germline values: CDR1 MDHEN, CDR2 SYDVKM.

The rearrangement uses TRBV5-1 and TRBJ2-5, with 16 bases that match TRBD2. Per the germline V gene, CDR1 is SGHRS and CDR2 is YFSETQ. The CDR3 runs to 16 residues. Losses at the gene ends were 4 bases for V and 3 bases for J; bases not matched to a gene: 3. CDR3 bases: TGCGCCAGCAGCCCGGGGACTAGCGGGGGGGAAGAGACCCAGTACTTC. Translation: CASSPGTSGGEETQYF.

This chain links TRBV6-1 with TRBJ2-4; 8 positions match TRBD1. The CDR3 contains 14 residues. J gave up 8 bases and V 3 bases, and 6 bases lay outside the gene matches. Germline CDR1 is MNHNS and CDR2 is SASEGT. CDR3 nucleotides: TGTGCCAGCAGTGATGGTCAGGGGGCGGACATTCAGTACTTC. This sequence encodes CASSDGQGADIQYF.

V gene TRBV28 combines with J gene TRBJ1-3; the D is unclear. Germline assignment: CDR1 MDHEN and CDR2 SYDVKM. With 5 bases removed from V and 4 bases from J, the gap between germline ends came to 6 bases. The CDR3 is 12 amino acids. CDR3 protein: CASSLLGNTIYF. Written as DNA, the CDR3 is TGTGCCAGCAGTCTCCTAGGAAACACCATATATTTT.

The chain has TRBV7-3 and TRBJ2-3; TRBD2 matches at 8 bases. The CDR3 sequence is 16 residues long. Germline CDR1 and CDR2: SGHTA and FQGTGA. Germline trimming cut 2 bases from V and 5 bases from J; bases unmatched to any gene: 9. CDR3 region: CASSLASGGLQDTQYF. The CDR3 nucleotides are TGTGCCAGCAGCTTAGCCAGCGGGGGCCTTCAAGATACGCAGTATTTT.

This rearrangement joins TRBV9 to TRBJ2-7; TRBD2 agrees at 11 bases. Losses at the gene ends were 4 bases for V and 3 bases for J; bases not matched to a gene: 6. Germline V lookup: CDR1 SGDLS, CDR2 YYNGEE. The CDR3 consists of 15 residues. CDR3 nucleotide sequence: TGTGCCAGCAGCCCTCCCGGGACTAGCGGCTACGAGCAGTACTTC. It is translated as CASSPPGTSGYEQYF.

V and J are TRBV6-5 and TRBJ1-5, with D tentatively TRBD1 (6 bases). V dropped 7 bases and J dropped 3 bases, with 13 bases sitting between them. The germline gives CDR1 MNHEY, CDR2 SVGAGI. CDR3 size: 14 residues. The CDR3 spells CASTVTGDNQPQHF. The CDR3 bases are TGTGCCAGCACCGTGACAGGAGACAATCAGCCCCAGCATTTT.

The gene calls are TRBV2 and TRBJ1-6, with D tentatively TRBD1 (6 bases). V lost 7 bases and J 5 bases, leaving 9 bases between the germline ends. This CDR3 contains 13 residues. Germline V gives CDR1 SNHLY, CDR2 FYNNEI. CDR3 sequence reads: CASIQGNNSPLHF. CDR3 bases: TGTGCCAGCATACAGGGCAATAATTCACCCCTCCACTTT.

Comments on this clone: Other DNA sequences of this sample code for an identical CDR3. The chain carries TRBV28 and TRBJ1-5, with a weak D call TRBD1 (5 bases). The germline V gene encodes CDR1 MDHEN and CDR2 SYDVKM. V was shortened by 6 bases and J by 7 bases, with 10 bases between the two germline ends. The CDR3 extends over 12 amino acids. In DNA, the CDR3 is TGTGCCAGCAGGACACGGGGGCAGCCCCAGCATTTT. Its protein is CASRTRGQPQHF.

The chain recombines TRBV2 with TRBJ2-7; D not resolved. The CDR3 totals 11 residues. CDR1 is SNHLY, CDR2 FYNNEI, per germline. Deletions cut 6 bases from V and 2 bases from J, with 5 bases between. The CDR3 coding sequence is TGTGCCAGCAGCGTAGCCTACGAGCAGTACTTC. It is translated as CASSVAYEQYF.

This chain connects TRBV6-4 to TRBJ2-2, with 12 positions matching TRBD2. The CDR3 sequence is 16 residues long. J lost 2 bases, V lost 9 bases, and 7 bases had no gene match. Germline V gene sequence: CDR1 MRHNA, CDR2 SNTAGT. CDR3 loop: CASSRTSGINTGELFF. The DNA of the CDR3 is TGTGCCAGTTCGAGGACTAGCGGGATAAACACCGGGGAGCTGTTTTTT.

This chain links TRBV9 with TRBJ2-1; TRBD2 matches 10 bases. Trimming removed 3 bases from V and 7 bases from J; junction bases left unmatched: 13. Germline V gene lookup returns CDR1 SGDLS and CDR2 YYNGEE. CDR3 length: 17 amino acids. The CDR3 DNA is TGTGCCAGCAGCGAGGTCCCGGGACTAGCGCTTGTAAATGAGCAGTTCTTC. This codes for CASSEVPGLALVNEQFF.

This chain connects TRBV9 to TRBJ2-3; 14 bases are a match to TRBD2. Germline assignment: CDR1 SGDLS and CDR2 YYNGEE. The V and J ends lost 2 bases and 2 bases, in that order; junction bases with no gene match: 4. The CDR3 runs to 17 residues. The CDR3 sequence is CASSVGGLAGATDTQYF. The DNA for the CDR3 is TGTGCCAGCAGCGTGGGGGGACTAGCGGGGGCCACAGATACGCAGTATTTT.

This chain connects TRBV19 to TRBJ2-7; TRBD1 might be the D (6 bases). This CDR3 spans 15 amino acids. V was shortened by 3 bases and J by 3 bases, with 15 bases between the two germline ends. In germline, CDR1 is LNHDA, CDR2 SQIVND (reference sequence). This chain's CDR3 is CASSIGTGQYYEQYF. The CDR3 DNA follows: TGTGCCAGTAGTATTGGAACAGGGCAATACTACGAGCAGTACTTC.

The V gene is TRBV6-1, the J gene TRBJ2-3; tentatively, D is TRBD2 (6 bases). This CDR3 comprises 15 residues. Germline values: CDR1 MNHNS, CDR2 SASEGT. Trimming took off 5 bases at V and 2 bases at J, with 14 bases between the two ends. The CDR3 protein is CASSFKAGLTDTQYF. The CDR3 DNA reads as TGTGCCAGCAGTTTCAAAGCGGGTCTCACAGATACGCAGTATTTT.

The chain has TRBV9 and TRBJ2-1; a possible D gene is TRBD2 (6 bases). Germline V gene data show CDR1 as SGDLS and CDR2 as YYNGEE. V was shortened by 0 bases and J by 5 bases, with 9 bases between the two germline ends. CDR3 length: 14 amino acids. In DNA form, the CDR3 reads TGTGCCAGCAGCGTAGGGGGACTCCACAATGAGCAGTTCTTC. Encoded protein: CASSVGGLHNEQFF.

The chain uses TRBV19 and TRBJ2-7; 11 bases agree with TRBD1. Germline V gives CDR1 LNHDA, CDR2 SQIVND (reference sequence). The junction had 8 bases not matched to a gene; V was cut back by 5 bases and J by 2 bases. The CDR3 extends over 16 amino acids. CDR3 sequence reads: CASSALGTGGPYEQYF. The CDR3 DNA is TGTGCCAGTAGTGCCCTCGGGACAGGGGGACCCTACGAGCAGTACTTC.

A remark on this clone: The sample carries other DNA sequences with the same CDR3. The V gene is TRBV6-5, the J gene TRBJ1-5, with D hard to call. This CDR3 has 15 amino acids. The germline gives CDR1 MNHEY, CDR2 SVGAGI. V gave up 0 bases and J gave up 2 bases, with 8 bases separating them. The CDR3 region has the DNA TGTGCCAGCAGTTACTCGTGGCAGGGCAATCAGCCCCAGCATTTT. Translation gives CASSYSWQGNQPQHF.

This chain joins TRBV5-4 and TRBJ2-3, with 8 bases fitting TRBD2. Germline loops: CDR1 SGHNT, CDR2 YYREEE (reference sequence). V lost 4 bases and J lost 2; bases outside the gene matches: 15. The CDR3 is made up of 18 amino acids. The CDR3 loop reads CASSPNGLAERDTDTQYF. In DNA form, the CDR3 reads TGTGCCAGCAGCCCAAACGGACTAGCAGAGAGAGACACAGATACGCAGTATTTT. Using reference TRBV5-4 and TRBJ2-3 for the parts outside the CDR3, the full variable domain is ETGVTQSPTHLIKTRGQQVTLRCSSQSGHNTVSWYQQALGQGPQFIFQYYREEENGRGNFPPRFSGLQFPNYSSELNVNALELDDSALYLCASSPNGLAERDTDTQYFGPGTRLTVL.